What follows describes a single T cell receptor (beta chain). Antigen specificity is unknown. V dropped 0 bases and J dropped 0 bases, with 11 bases sitting between them. The CDR3 spans 16 residues. The V gene's germline CDR1 is LGHNA and CDR2 YNFKEQ. The data originate from a study of T cell repertoires in cytomegalovirus infection. Study-wide results and limits: In two of eight donors, the top clonotype was HLA-C-restricted CMV-specific.

TCRdb itself ran the reads through MiXCR, one entry per CDR3 protein. The table has 380,000 or so distinct CDR3 sequences, about 32% seen once. V is TRBV4-2 and J is TRBJ1-2; D is undetermined. The clonotype comes from a human donor in good health (CMV status not recorded). Some clones in this sample may be carry-over from other donors' samples. The sample was cultured PBMCs, taken from culture after CMV antigen stimulation. Written as DNA, the CDR3 is TGTGCCAGCAGCCAAGATAAGAGGCCAGCTAACTATGGCTACACCTTC. It codes for CASSQDKRPANYGYTF.